The present T cell receptor beta chain was sequenced within a study of spatial heterogeneity in lung cancer. Study-level information: Alpha-chain sequences were detected in numbers that were consistently lower than beta-chain sequences.

The CDR3 contains 13 residues. Germline lookup yields CDR1 MDHEN and CDR2 SYDVKM. Trimming shortened V by 6 bases and J by 5 bases, and 13 bases separated the two germline ends. TCRdb reprocessed the 5' RACE reads via MiXCR and lists one record per CDR3 protein. The sample includes about 9,700 distinct CDR3 sequences, roughly 3.5% seen only once; the top ten take about 18%. Time point of the sample: blood taken at disease recurrence. The study sequenced unsorted whole RNA from tumor, nontumor lung or frozen PBMC. This clonotype was recorded many times. Found in a library prepared for alpha chains, this beta chain is an off-target read, and its abundance has little meaning.

The specimen comprised PBMCs, sampled at recurrence. The chain carries TRBV28 and TRBJ2-5, with D perhaps matching TRBD1 (6 bases). This receptor was identified in a female donor with early-stage non-small cell lung cancer. The CDR3 here is CASRSDSEETQYF. As DNA, the CDR3 is TGTGCCAGCAGGTCGGACAGTGAGGAGACCCAGTACTTC.